This entry lists 26 T cell receptor beta chains sequenced from one sample in a study of T cells in narcolepsy. Clones were sequenced by immunoSEQ multiplex PCR, and TCRdb holds only the in-frame ones, with some missing. The sample contains over 25,000 clones, about four fifths of which appear only once. The sample consisted of memory (CD45RA-) CD4+ T cells from blood. The receptor source for this set is a human donor in good health.

The genes are TRBV2 and TRBJ2-1; 9 positions match TRBD1. Germline V CDR1 and CDR2: SNHLY, FYNNEI. The CDR3 consists of 14 residues. With 8 bases clipped from V and 9 bases from J, the junction kept 11 bases outside the gene matches. CDR3 DNA sequence: TGTGCCAGCGCCCGGGACAGGGAGCTTGGTGAGCAGTTCTTC. Its protein product is CASARDRELGEQFF.

With respect to this clone: The same CDR3 arises from other DNA sequences in this sample as well. The chain uses TRBV19 and TRBJ1-1, with 8 bases that match TRBD1. V dropped 3 bases and J dropped 2; count of bases not matched to a gene: 5. Per germline, CDR1 LNHDA and CDR2 SQIVND (reference sequence). The CDR3 contains 15 residues. In DNA form, the CDR3 reads TGTGCCAGTAGTATGGTCGCAGGGGGCAACACTGAAGCTTTCTTT. Its translation is CASSMVAGGNTEAFF.

The genes are TRBV5-1 and TRBJ2-1, with 9 bases lining up with TRBD2. With 4 bases clipped from V and 1 base from J, the junction kept 3 bases outside the gene matches. CDR3 length equals 15 residues. Looked up from germline, CDR1 is SGHRS and CDR2 is YFSETQ. The chain's CDR3 is CASSMTSGSYNEQFF. In DNA, the CDR3 is TGCGCCAGCAGCATGACTAGCGGATCCTACAATGAGCAGTTCTTC.

J is TRBJ2-2 and V is TRBV10-1; D not resolved. The CDR3 extends over 13 amino acids. CDR1 WNHNN and CDR2 SYGVQD come from the germline V gene (reference sequence). Deletions cut 11 bases from V and 1 base from J, with 11 bases between. DNA for the CDR3: TGCGCCGGAACGGAGCGGAACACCGGGGAGCTGTTTTTT. Translating gives CAGTERNTGELFF.

The chain uses TRBV4-3 and TRBJ2-3; TRBD1 agrees at 9 bases. J was trimmed by 3 bases and V by 1 base; bases with no gene match: 11. CDR3 length: 18 amino acids. Germline values: CDR1 LGHNA, CDR2 YSLEER. CDR3 sequence: CASSQGSAGQGWTDTQYF. The CDR3 DNA reads as TGCGCCAGCAGCCAAGGATCGGCGGGACAGGGTTGGACAGATACGCAGTATTTT.

This rearrangement joins TRBV29-1 to TRBJ2-1, with 10 bases lining up with TRBD2. Germline V gene lookup returns CDR1 SQVTM and CDR2 ANQGSEA. This CDR3 is built from 15 residues. The ends lost 4 bases at V and 6 bases at J; junction bases unmatched: 9. The CDR3 here is CSVAASGGRGNEQFF. CDR3 DNA: TGCAGCGTTGCGGCTAGCGGGGGTAGGGGCAATGAGCAGTTCTTC.

The chain links TRBV7-2 to TRBJ2-3; D perhaps matches TRBD1 (5 bases). This CDR3 is 14 amino acids long. Per germline, CDR1 SGHTA and CDR2 FQGNSA. The V gene lost 1 base and the J gene lost 6 bases, with 11 bases spanning the gap. The CDR3 DNA sequence: TGTGCCAGCAGCTTAGGGGTGGGGCCCGATACGCAGTATTTT. This sequence encodes CASSLGVGPDTQYF.

V gene TRBV2 combines with J gene TRBJ1-4; D remains ambiguous. Germline V gives CDR1 SNHLY, CDR2 FYNNEI. The CDR3 is made up of 10 amino acids. CDR3: CAAGNEKLFF. As DNA, the CDR3 is TGTGCTGCGGGGAATGAAAAACTGTTTTTT.

J is TRBJ2-3 and V is TRBV9; weak D call: TRBD2 (5 bases). The CDR3 runs 14 residues. CDR1 is SGDLS, CDR2 YYNGEE, per germline. V was trimmed by 4 bases and J by 5 bases, leaving 14 bases between them. DNA for the CDR3: TGTGCCAGCAGCCCTAGGCCGGGGTTAGATACGCAGTATTTT. Its protein product is CASSPRPGLDTQYF.

V gene TRBV6-5 combines with J gene TRBJ2-7; TRBD1 matches 7 bases. The CDR3 is 14 residues long. Germline CDR1 is MNHEY and CDR2 is SVGAGI. J lost 3 bases, V lost 2 bases, and 4 bases had no gene match. The CDR3 DNA sequence: TGTGCCAGCAGTTACGAGGGACAGCACTACGAGCAGTACTTC. Translation gives CASSYEGQHYEQYF.

About this clone: Compared with germline, one end of the junction differs, possibly owing to a read error. The chain has TRBV7-3 and TRBJ2-2; TRBD1 aligns across 8 bases. Germline-derived CDR1 and CDR2 are SGHTA and FQGTGA. This CDR3 is 19 amino acids long. This chain's CDR3 is CASSLTGTGLFRWGGELFF. The CDR3 bases are TGTGCCAGCAGCCTAACCGGGACAGGCCTCTTTCGGTGGGGCGGGGAGCTGTTTTTT.

This clone was recorded a few times. This rearrangement joins TRBV5-3 to TRBJ2-7; 9 bases map to TRBD2. TRBV5-3 falls under the ORF class, with uncertain function. V lost 0 bases and J lost 0; bases outside the gene matches: 4. This CDR3 has 16 amino acids. CDR3 bases: TGTGCCAGAAGCTTGGGACTAGCGGACTACTCCTACGAGCAGTACTTC. Translating it yields CARSLGLADYSYEQYF.

The chain links TRBV28 to TRBJ2-1, with TRBD1 matching 8 bases. From germline, CDR1 is MDHEN and CDR2 SYDVKM. The junction had 12 bases not matched to a gene; V was cut back by 6 bases and J by 8 bases. The CDR3 sequence is 15 residues long. In nucleotides, the CDR3 is TGTGCCAGCAGCCTGACTAGACAGGGGATTCATGAGCAGTTCTTC. Protein product: CASSLTRQGIHEQFF.

This clone was picked up a small number of times. The V call is TRBV14, the J call TRBJ2-3; 12 bases align to TRBD2. Trimming at V came to 0 bases and at J to 1 base, leaving 8 bases not matched to a gene. The CDR3 is 19 residues long. Germline CDR1 and CDR2: SGHDN and FVKESK. CDR3 residues: CASSQEFRLAGVRTDTQYF. CDR3 nucleotide sequence: TGTGCCAGCAGCCAAGAGTTTAGACTAGCGGGAGTGCGCACAGATACGCAGTATTTT.

This clone was found a few times. This rearrangement joins TRBV6-1 to TRBJ2-7; 7 bases agree with TRBD1. CDR1 is MNHNS and CDR2 is SASEGT in the germline V gene. The ends lost 8 bases at V and 4 bases at J; junction bases unmatched: 5. CDR3 length equals 12 residues. The CDR3 is CASAAQGYEQYF. The CDR3, as DNA: TGTGCCAGCGCCGCACAGGGGTACGAGCAGTACTTC.

The rearrangement uses TRBV6-5 and TRBJ2-5, with no clear D. Trimming took 6 bases from V and 5 from J, leaving 10 bases between them. Germline V gene data show CDR1 as MNHEY and CDR2 as SVGAGI. The CDR3 length is 12 residues. DNA of the CDR3: TGTGCCAGCAGCCCCTCTGGGGAGACCCAGTACTTC. Translated, it gives CASSPSGETQYF.

The CDR3 region has the DNA TGTGCCAGCAGTCCTGGTGGGAGCTATGGCTACACCTTC. Encoded protein: CASSPGGSYGYTF. The chain uses TRBV28 and TRBJ1-2; D is uncertain. The ends were cut back, 5 bases at V and 4 bases at J, with 11 bases in the middle. CDR1 is MDHEN and CDR2 is SYDVKM in the germline V gene. CDR3 length equals 13 residues.

The chain is built from TRBV6-6 and TRBJ2-3; unclear D gene. Trimming took off 7 bases at V and 2 bases at J, with 16 bases between the two ends. In germline, CDR1 is MNHNY, CDR2 SVGAGI (reference sequence). This CDR3 has 15 residues. DNA for the CDR3: TGTGCCAGCACTAAAGGTGGTAGCCTCACAGATACGCAGTATTTT. Amino acids: CASTKGGSLTDTQYF.

The chain joins TRBV5-8 to TRBJ2-3, with unresolved D. V gave up 0 bases and J gave up 2 bases, with 1 base separating them. The CDR3 has 12 residues. The germline gives CDR1 SGHTS, CDR2 YDEGEE. In DNA, the CDR3 is TGTGCCAGCAGCTTGGTCACAGATACGCAGTATTTT. The encoded protein is CASSLVTDTQYF.

With respect to this clone: Other nucleotide sequences in the sample specify the same CDR3. The chain has TRBV12-5 and TRBJ2-3; 11 bases are a match to TRBD2. CDR1 is LGHNT and CDR2 is FRNRAP in the germline V gene. Germline trimming cut 1 base from V and 8 bases from J; bases unmatched to any gene: 2. CDR3 length: 14 residues. In nucleotides, the CDR3 is TGTGCTAGTGGTTTGGGTACTAGCGGGGGTACGCAGTATTTT. Amino acid sequence: CASGLGTSGGTQYF.

This chain uses TRBV7-2 with TRBJ1-4, with D tentatively TRBD1 (6 bases). Per germline, CDR1 SGHTA and CDR2 FQGNSA. Between the trimmed V and J ends, which lost 4 bases and 6 bases, there was a span of 15 bases. This CDR3 has 15 residues. CDR3 amino acids: CASSSGQTFYEKLFF. The DNA of the CDR3 is TGTGCCAGCAGCTCCGGACAGACTTTTTATGAAAAACTGTTTTTT.

The rearrangement joins TRBV21-1 to TRBJ1-1; the table's D call of TRBD1 was not tested on the DNA. TRBV21-1 is a listed pseudogene. The CDR3 has 16 residues. In DNA form, the CDR3 reads TGTGCCAGCAGCCCCCTAGGGGACAGACGAAAGACTGAAGCTTTCTTT. Its translation: CASSPLGDRRKTEAFF.

Of note for this clone: One end of the junction varies from germline; a read error may be responsible. The rearrangement uses TRBV14 and TRBJ2-5, with D perhaps TRBD1 (6 bases). The CDR3 is made up of 17 amino acids. Germline lookup yields CDR1 SGHDN and CDR2 FVKESK. Written as DNA, the CDR3 is TGTGCCAGCAGCCAAGCGTCTTTGAGACAGGCGCAAGCGACCCAGTACTTC. Translation: CASSQASLRQAQATQYF.

The chain joins TRBV6-5 to TRBJ2-7; weak D call: TRBD2 (6 bases). Germline V gene lookup returns CDR1 MNHEY and CDR2 SVGAGI. Between the trimmed V and J ends, which lost 8 bases and 6 bases, there was a span of 14 bases. The CDR3 is 12 residues long. The CDR3 is CASGRDSGEQYF. The DNA of the CDR3 is TGTGCCAGCGGGCGGGACTCGGGCGAGCAGTACTTC.

This clone was observed a handful of times. The gene calls are TRBV2 and TRBJ2-1, with TRBD1 as a possible D gene (6 bases). Germline CDR1 reads SNHLY; CDR2 reads FYNNEI. V dropped 8 bases and J dropped 7 bases, with 21 bases sitting between them. This CDR3 is 15 amino acids long. CDR3 DNA sequence: TGTGCCAGCGGGGGAAGGCAGGGGATTGGTAATGAGCAGTTCTTC. It codes for CASGGRQGIGNEQFF.

V and J are TRBV5-1 and TRBJ2-7; 7 bases are shared with TRBD2. The CDR3 contains 14 residues. Trimming removed 2 bases from V and 9 bases from J; junction bases left unmatched: 11. CDR1 SGHRS and CDR2 YFSETQ come from the germline V gene. CDR3 sequence (DNA): TGCGCCAGCAGCTTTAGCGGGTCTAGAGACGGGCAGTACTTC. It yields the protein CASSFSGSRDGQYF.